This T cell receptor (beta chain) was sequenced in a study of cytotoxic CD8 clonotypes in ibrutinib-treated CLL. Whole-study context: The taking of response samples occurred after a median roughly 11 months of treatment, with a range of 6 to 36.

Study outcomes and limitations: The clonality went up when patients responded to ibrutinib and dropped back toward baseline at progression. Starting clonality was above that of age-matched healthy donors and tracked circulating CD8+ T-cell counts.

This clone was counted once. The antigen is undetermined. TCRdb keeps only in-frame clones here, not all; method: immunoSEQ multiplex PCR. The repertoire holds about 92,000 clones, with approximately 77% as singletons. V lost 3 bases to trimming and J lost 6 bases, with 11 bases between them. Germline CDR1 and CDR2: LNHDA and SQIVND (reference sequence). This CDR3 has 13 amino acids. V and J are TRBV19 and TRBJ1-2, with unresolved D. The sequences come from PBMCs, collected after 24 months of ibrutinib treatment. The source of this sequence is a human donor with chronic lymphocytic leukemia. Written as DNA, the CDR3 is TGTGCCAGTAGTATGAACAGAGTGGATGGCTACACCTTC. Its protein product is CASSMNRVDGYTF.